Below, one T cell receptor beta chain is given with its context. No cognate antigen has been identified for it. Base-call qualities are not available, and no considerably larger clone is one nucleotide away. These data originate in a study of blood T cell repertoires in COVID-19 (dated by TCRdb to 2018 to 2020). With respect to the entire study: The collaborator samples originated in the United States, Italy and Spain and spanned the acute and convalescent phases of COVID-19. A freely available public database, intended as a resource for researchers studying the immune response to SARS-CoV-2, is where the repertoires were released. Sample metadata almost always included a de-identified subject ID, COVID-19 status, age in years and sex. The material from the prospective study consisted of cDNA or gDNA derived from T cells, B-cell-depleted T cells, or PBMCs. Deeply sampled blood TCRbeta repertoires from subjects exposed to, actively infected with, or recovered from COVID-19 were included in the dataset. HLA class I and class II types, where available, came from metadata supplied by the sample provider rather than from assay-based typing. The samples were drawn from two sources: the first 160 participants of the ongoing ImmuneRACE study, and 1,000 to 1,500 subjects contributed by 6 global collaborators.

The immunoSEQ Assay, a bias-controlled multiplex PCR, was used to amplify TCRbeta CDR3 regions from genomic DNA. As for the original processing: Nucleated cell counts per sample were estimated from amplification of reference gene primers within the assay. Sequence reads were collapsed and filtered to measure the absolute abundance of every unique TCRbeta CDR3 rearrangement. For each sample, productive Simpson clonality was calculated as the square root of Simpson's diversity index over productive rearrangements. Held by TCRdb, this immuneACCESS table contains in-frame sequences only and omits some clones. Under half of the omission traces to an unresolved V gene where checked; the cause of the rest is unknown. V, J and clone size are taken as reported in that table, and D and trimming were inferred from the DNA itself. This sample holds roughly 200,000 clones; under 90% were observed only once. Together, the top ten hold roughly 18% of the sample.

The paper as a whole reports these results and caveats: The amount of clinical and demographic metadata varied by source and participant and was provided uncurated.

One collaborating source in Seattle enrolled patients while the patients were actively infected and followed the patients over time throughout the course of disease. Each collaborating institution followed its own protocols to collect whole blood in K2EDTA tubes. For TCRbeta analysis, collaborators shipped samples in one of three forms: frozen whole blood, isolated PBMCs, or DNA extracted from either of those sample types. CDR1 is given as SGHTA and CDR2 as FQGNSA, both from the germline V gene. From its cysteine to its phenylalanine, the CDR3 spans 15 amino acids. Only the CDR3 portion is preserved as DNA: 45 bases, with reading frame beginning at the first base. V is pared back by 1 base and J by 9 bases, with 16 bases lying between the germline termini.

The clonotype was recovered from a person aged 65-85 years with COVID-19, enrolled during active disease. The sample taken for sequencing was peripheral blood. This chain joins TRBV7-2 to TRBJ2-1; the D gene is perhaps TRBD2, on 5 matching bases. DNA sequence: TGTGCCAGCAGCTTAGGGAAGGGAGACGCGAGTGAGCAGTTCTTC. Its protein reads: CASSLGKGDASEQFF.